This T cell receptor beta chain is from a study of T cell responses to AZD1222 COVID-19 vaccine. This CDR3 spans 15 amino acids. Germline trimming cut 5 bases from V and 4 bases from J; bases unmatched to any gene: 7. Germline CDR1 and CDR2: PRHDT and FYEKMQ (reference sequence). This clone was counted between two and nine times. The antigen remains unidentified. This table comes from immunoSEQ multiplex PCR, and its TCRdb copy is limited to in-frame clones, with some not included. The repertoire holds about 75,000 clones, with more than 70% as singletons. Overall study results and limits: Baseline seropositives among AZD1222 recipients totaled only five or six. Vaccine-associated CD4 TCRs spanned spike, dominant at 160-218 and 743-854. Within unmutated variant regions lay the reported targets of nearly half of spike-specific TCRs.

The genes are TRBV13 and TRBJ2-3; 9 bases fit TRBD2. This receptor was taken from an adult who received the MenACWY meningococcal vaccine as a control. The source was peripheral blood, collected 28 days after the second dose of the MenACWY control vaccine. CDR3 bases: TGTGCCAGCAGCAGAAGGACTAGCGAGCCAGATACGCAGTATTTT. It codes for CASSRRTSEPDTQYF.